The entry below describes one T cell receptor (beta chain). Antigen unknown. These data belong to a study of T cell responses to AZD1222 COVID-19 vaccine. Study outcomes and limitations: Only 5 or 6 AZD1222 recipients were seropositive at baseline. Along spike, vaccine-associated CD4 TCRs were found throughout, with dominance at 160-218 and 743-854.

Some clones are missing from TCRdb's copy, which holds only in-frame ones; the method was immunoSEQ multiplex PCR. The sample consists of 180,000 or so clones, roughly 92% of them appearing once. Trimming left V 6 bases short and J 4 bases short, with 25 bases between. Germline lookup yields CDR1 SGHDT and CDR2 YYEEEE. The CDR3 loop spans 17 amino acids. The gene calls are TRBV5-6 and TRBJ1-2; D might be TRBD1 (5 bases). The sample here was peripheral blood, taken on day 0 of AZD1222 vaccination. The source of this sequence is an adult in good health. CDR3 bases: TGTGCCAGCAACTCCGGTTATCCCGGGACGGAGACCTATGGCTACACCTTC. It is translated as CASNSGYPGTETYGYTF.